These 18 T cell receptor beta chains came from one sample sequenced in a study of T cell changes during pregnancy in multiple sclerosis. Libraries were prepared by immunoSEQ multiplex PCR; TCRdb keeps only in-frame clonotypes and omits some of them. Of fewer than 100,000 clones listed, 75% to 90% are singletons. The source was peripheral blood, collected before pregnancy. These receptors came from a female donor with multiple sclerosis, enrolled in a pregnancy study.

The rearrangement joins TRBV11-1 to TRBJ2-2; 8 bases are a match to TRBD2. V was pared by 8 bases and J by 2 bases, with 4 bases of the junction left unmatched. The CDR3 sequence is 14 residues long. Per germline, CDR1 SGHAT and CDR2 FQDESV (reference sequence). CDR3: CASGGGPNTGELFF. CDR3 nucleotides: TGTGCCAGCGGCGGGGGGCCTAACACCGGGGAGCTGTTTTTT.

The CDR3 loop is CASSNRPGCTGKNIQYF. The CDR3 bases are TGTGCCAGCAGCAATCGTCCAGGCTGTACAGGAAAAAACATTCAGTACTTC. The chain carries TRBV21-1 and TRBJ2-4; TRBD1 reflects the table's D call only, with no check against the DNA. TRBV21-1 is reported as a pseudogene. The CDR3 totals 17 residues.

The chain employs TRBV7-9 and TRBJ2-3; tentatively, D is TRBD1 (6 bases). CDR1 is SEHNR and CDR2 is FQNEAQ in the germline V gene (reference sequence). This CDR3 is 13 amino acids long. V was clipped by 1 base and J by 11 bases, with 13 bases between them. The CDR3 region has the DNA TGTGCCAGCAGCTTAGGCTGGACAGCTGGGCAGTATTTT. Its translation: CASSLGWTAGQYF.

The V and J genes are TRBV2 and TRBJ2-1; a weak D match, TRBD2 (5 bases). The germline V and J ends were trimmed by 7 bases and 8 bases, with 18 bases remaining between them. This CDR3 comprises 14 residues. The V gene's germline CDR1 is SNHLY and CDR2 FYNNEI. CDR3 loop: CASKELEVRDEQFF. The CDR3 coding sequence is TGTGCCAGCAAGGAACTGGAGGTGAGGGATGAGCAGTTCTTC.

The chain joins TRBV7-9 to TRBJ1-2, with TRBD1 as a possible D gene (5 bases). The CDR3 extends over 11 amino acids. Trimming cost V 7 bases and J 7 bases, with 10 bases left between them. Germline assignment: CDR1 SEHNR and CDR2 FQNEAQ (reference sequence). Here the CDR3 DNA reads TGTGCCAGCACCGAAAGGGGTGGCTACACCTTC. This gives the protein CASTERGGYTF.

V and J are TRBV5-4 and TRBJ2-3; no clear D gene. Germline lookup yields CDR1 SGHNT and CDR2 YYREEE (reference sequence). CDR3 length equals 13 residues. Between the trimmed V and J ends, which lost 4 bases and 0 bases, there was a span of 6 bases. CDR3 in amino acids: CASSPYSTDTQYF. In DNA form, the CDR3 reads TGTGCCAGCAGCCCCTACAGCACAGATACGCAGTATTTT.

V gene TRBV5-4 combines with J gene TRBJ2-3; 7 bases map to TRBD2. The CDR3 is made up of 14 amino acids. J was trimmed by 2 bases and V by 7 bases; bases with no gene match: 7. CDR1 is SGHNT, CDR2 YYREEE, per germline (reference sequence). CDR3 sequence reads: CASAPGGDTDTQYF. The CDR3 DNA follows: TGTGCCAGCGCCCCTGGGGGGGACACAGATACGCAGTATTTT.

The rearrangement uses TRBV28 and TRBJ1-6; D may be TRBD1 (6 bases). This CDR3 comprises 14 residues. V was trimmed by 6 bases and J by 9 bases, leaving 15 bases between them. Per germline, CDR1 MDHEN and CDR2 SYDVKM. Here the CDR3 DNA reads TGTGCCAGCAGCCTCGGTGGGGGCACTTCACCCCTCCACTTT. Amino acid sequence: CASSLGGGTSPLHF.

This sequence joins TRBV2 and TRBJ2-7; 10 bases line up with TRBD2. CDR3 size: 13 residues. Unmatched junction bases numbered 1, after V lost 6 bases and J lost 2 bases. Germline V gene lookup returns CDR1 SNHLY and CDR2 FYNNEI. The CDR3 sequence: CASRSGGAYEQYF. The CDR3 DNA follows: TGTGCCAGCAGGAGCGGGGGGGCCTACGAGCAGTACTTC.

V gene TRBV9 combines with J gene TRBJ2-2; the match to TRBD1 covers 11 bases. The CDR3 contains 15 residues. Looked up from germline, CDR1 is SGDLS and CDR2 is YYNGEE. V gave up 2 bases and J gave up 5 bases; unmatched junction bases: 2. The CDR3 DNA sequence: TGTGCCAGCAGCGTGCGGGACAGGGGGACCGGGGAGCTGTTTTTT. Its protein product is CASSVRDRGTGELFF.

The chain recombines TRBV11-1 with TRBJ1-1; D remains ambiguous. V lost 3 bases to trimming and J lost 0 bases, with 8 bases between them. CDR3 size: 14 residues. Per the germline V gene, CDR1 is SGHAT and CDR2 is FQDESV (reference sequence). The chain's CDR3 is CASSFSPVNTEAFF. CDR3 coding DNA: TGTGCCAGCAGCTTTTCCCCGGTGAACACTGAAGCTTTCTTT.

The V call is TRBV6-5, the J call TRBJ2-7; the match to TRBD1 covers 7 bases. V shed 0 bases and J 5 bases; nucleotides not matched to a gene: 10. Germline assignment: CDR1 MNHEY and CDR2 SVGAGI. The CDR3 consists of 16 residues. CDR3 residues: CASSYSIGRGSHEQYF. CDR3 in DNA: TGTGCCAGCAGTTACTCGATTGGCAGGGGGTCGCACGAGCAGTACTTC.

The rearrangement links TRBV4-1 to TRBJ2-7, with 8 positions matching TRBD2. The length of the CDR3 is 15 residues. Trimming took 1 base from V and 7 from J; bases not matched to a gene: 9. The germline gives CDR1 MGHRA, CDR2 YSYEKL. CDR3 residues: CASSQGFGGGGEQYF. The CDR3 DNA sequence: TGCGCCAGCAGCCAAGGTTTCGGGGGGGGCGGAGAGCAGTACTTC.

This chain joins TRBV2 and TRBJ1-4, with D possibly TRBD1 on 6 matching bases. The germline V gene has CDR1 SNHLY and CDR2 FYNNEI. V lost 7 bases to trimming and J lost 10 bases, with 16 bases between them. The length of the CDR3 is 13 residues. CDR3 in amino acids: CASNQGPGGKLFF. For the CDR3, the DNA is TGTGCCAGCAATCAGGGGCCCGGTGGAAAACTGTTTTTT. The full variable domain, completed using reference TRBV2 and TRBJ1-4, is EPEVTQTPSHQVTQMGQEVILRCVPISNHLYFYWYRQILGQKVEFLVSFYNNEISEKSEIFDDQFSVERPDGSNFTLKIRSTKLEDSAMYFCASNQGPGGKLFFGSGTQLSVL.

The rearrangement joins TRBV30 to TRBJ1-1, with 7 bases aligning to TRBD1. Trimming removed 2 bases from V and 1 base from J; junction bases left unmatched: 4. This CDR3 spans 14 amino acids. The germline gives CDR1 GTSNPN, CDR2 SVGIG (reference sequence). The chain's CDR3 is CAWSPGTANTEAFF. DNA of the CDR3: TGTGCCTGGAGTCCCGGGACAGCGAACACTGAAGCTTTCTTT.

The chain has TRBV7-2 and TRBJ1-5, with D possibly matching TRBD1 (5 bases). Trimming cost V 4 bases and J 3 bases, with 13 bases left between them. Germline assignment: CDR1 SGHTA and CDR2 FQGNSA. This CDR3 has 15 residues. CDR3 loop: CASSWTTVDNQPQHF. CDR3 sequence (DNA): TGTGCCAGCAGCTGGACGACAGTGGACAATCAGCCCCAGCATTTT.

The V and J genes are TRBV18 and TRBJ1-3; D remains unclear. The V gene's germline CDR1 is KGHSH and CDR2 LQKENI. The CDR3 is 14 residues long. V lost 0 bases, J lost 2 bases, and 5 bases lay in between. CDR3 amino acids: CASSPPQTGNTIYF. CDR3 nucleotide sequence: TGTGCCAGCTCACCACCCCAGACTGGAAACACCATATATTTT. The full variable domain, completed using reference TRBV18 and TRBJ1-3, is NAGVMQNPRHLVRRRGQEARLRCSPMKGHSHVYWYRQLPEEGLKFMVYLQKENIIDESGMPKERFSAEFPKEGPSILRIQQVVRGDSAAYFCASSPPQTGNTIYFGEGSWLTVV.

Remarks on this clone: The same CDR3 can be traced to other DNA sequences in this sample. The V and J genes are TRBV11-2 and TRBJ2-7; D is perhaps TRBD1 (5 bases). The germline V gene has CDR1 SGHAT and CDR2 FQNNGV. The CDR3 length is 15 residues. V was clipped by 0 bases and J by 0 bases, with 9 bases between them. The CDR3 DNA reads as TGTGCCAGCAGCTTAGAGGGTAGGGGCTCCTACGAGCAGTACTTC. Its translation: CASSLEGRGSYEQYF. The full variable domain, its missing parts supplied by reference TRBV11-2 and TRBJ2-7, is EAGVAQSPRYKIIEKRQSVAFWCNPISGHATLYWYQQILGQGPKLLIQFQNNGVVDDSQLPKDRFSAERLKGVDSTLKIQPAKLEDSAVYLCASSLEGRGSYEQYFGPGTRLTVT.